This TCR beta chain comes out of a study of memory CD4+ T cells and cytomegalovirus serostatus. The sort gate was single viable CD3+CD4+CD8-CD45RO+ cells for memory CD4+ T cells. This CDR3 is 16 amino acids long. Unmatched junction bases numbered 4, after V lost 2 bases and J lost 1 base. Germline CDR1 reads MNHEY; CDR2 reads SVGAGI. Repertoires were generated with immunoSEQ multiplex PCR, while TCRdb's copy carries only in-frame clones and drops some. The sample lists about 57,000 clones; roughly 80% were seen once. This receptor was obtained from an adult in good health and CMV-seronegative. The chain has TRBV6-5 and TRBJ2-3, with 9 nucleotides matching TRBD2. Material for sequencing was memory CD4+ T cells from blood. CDR3 residues: CASSYGAGGGTDTQYF. The CDR3 DNA reads as TGTGCCAGCAGTTACGGCGCGGGAGGGGGCACAGATACGCAGTATTTT.